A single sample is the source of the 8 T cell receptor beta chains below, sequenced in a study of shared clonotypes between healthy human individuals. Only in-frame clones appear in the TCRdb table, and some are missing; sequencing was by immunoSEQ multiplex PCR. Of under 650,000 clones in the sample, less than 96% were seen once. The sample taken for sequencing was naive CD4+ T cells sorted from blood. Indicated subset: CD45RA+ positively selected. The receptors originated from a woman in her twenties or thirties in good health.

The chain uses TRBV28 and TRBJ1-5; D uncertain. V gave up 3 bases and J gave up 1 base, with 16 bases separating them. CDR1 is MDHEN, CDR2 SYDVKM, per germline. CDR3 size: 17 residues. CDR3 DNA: TGTGCCAGCAGTTTTACCTTTAGGGAAGGCAGCAATCAGCCCCAGCATTTT. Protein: CASSFTFREGSNQPQHF.

The CDR3 spells CASSQVGGVEQFF. CDR3 coding DNA: TGCGCCAGCAGCCAAGTAGGAGGGGTTGAGCAGTTCTTC. This chain connects TRBV4-1 to TRBJ2-1; maybe TRBD2 (6 bases). The V gene lost 1 base and the J gene lost 9 bases, with 10 bases spanning the gap. This CDR3 has 13 amino acids. Per the germline V gene, CDR1 is MGHRA and CDR2 is YSYEKL.

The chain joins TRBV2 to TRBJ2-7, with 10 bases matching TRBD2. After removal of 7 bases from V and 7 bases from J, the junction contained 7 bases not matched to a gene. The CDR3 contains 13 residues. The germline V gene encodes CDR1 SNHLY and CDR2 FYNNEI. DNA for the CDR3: TGTGCCAGCATGTCTAGCGGGAGTAAAGAGCAGTACTTC. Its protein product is CASMSSGSKEQYF.

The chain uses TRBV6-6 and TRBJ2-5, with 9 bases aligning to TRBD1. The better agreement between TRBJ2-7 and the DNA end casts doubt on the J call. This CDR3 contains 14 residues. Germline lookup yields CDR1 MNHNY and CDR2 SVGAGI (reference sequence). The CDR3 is CASSGTGTRHEQYF. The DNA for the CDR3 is TGTGCCAGCAGCGGGACAGGGACGCGCCACGAGCAGTACTTC.

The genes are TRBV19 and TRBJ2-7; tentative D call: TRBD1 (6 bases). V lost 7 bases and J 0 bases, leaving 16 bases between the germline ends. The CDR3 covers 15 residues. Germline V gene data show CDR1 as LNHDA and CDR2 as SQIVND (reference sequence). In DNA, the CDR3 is TGTGCCAGTAATAGGGGTACAGGGTTCTCCTACGAGCAGTACTTC. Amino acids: CASNRGTGFSYEQYF.

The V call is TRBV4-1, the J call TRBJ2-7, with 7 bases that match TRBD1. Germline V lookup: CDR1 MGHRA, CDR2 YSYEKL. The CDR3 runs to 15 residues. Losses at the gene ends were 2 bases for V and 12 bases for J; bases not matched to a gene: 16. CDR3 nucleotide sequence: TGCGCCAGCAGCCAAACGGGACAGTTGGGACCGACGCCGTACTTC. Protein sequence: CASSQTGQLGPTPYF.

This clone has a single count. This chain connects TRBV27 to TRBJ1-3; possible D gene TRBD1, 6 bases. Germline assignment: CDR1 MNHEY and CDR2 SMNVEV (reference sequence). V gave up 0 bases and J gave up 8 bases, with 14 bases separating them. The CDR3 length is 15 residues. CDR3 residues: CASSLSMGARDTIYF. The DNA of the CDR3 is TGTGCCAGCAGTTTATCGATGGGGGCGCGGGACACCATATATTTT.

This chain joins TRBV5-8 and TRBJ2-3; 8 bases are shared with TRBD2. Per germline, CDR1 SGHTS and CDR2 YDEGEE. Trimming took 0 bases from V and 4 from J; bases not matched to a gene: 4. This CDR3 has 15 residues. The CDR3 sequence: CASSLGAGEADTQYF. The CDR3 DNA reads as TGTGCCAGCAGCTTGGGAGCGGGAGAGGCAGATACGCAGTATTTT.